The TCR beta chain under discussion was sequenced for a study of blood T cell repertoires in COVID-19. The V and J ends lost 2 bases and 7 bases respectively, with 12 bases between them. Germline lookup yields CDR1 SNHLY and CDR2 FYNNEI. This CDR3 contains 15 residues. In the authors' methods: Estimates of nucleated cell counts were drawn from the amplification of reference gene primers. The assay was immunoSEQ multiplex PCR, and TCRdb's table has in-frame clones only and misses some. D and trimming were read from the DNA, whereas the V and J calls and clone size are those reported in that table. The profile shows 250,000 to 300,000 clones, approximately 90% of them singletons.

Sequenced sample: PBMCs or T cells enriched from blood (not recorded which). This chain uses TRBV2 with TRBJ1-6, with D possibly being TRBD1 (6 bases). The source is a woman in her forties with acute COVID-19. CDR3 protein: CASSESRTANSPLHF. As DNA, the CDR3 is TGTGCCAGCAGTGAATCCAGGACAGCCAATTCACCCCTCCACTTT.